This paragraph reports one TCR beta chain. The assay was immunoSEQ multiplex PCR, and TCRdb's table has in-frame clones only and misses some. The table records fewer than 70,000 clones, roughly 92% of them present only once. The CDR3 is made up of 16 amino acids. J lost 2 bases, V lost 4 bases, and 11 bases had no gene match. Germline loops: CDR1 LGHNA, CDR2 YSLEER. The data stem from a study of T cell changes during pregnancy in multiple sclerosis. This specimen consisted of peripheral blood, obtained in the second trimester of pregnancy. The clonotype originates from a female donor with multiple sclerosis, enrolled in a pregnancy study. This chain links TRBV4-3 with TRBJ2-7; 7 bases agree with TRBD1. The CDR3 sequence: CASSPGTAALTYEQYF. CDR3 bases: TGCGCCAGCAGCCCAGGGACAGCAGCCCTTACCTACGAGCAGTACTTC.